This T cell receptor beta chain was recovered during a study of T cells in Graves' hyperthyroidism and ophthalmopathy. Note on this clonotype: No antigen is known for it.

Clinicians diagnosed patients from clinical symptoms, serum thyroxine and TRAb, thyroid ultrasound and orbital computed tomography. This CDR3 has 11 amino acids. V was pared by 2 bases and J by 7 bases, with 4 bases between. Regarding the study as a whole: Most thyroid clonotypes with frequency above 0.001 were detected in blood. Classification by a 13 V-J model distinguished ophthalmopathy from stable hyperthyroidism. The model foresaw ophthalmopathy a median 6.5 months prior to onset.

Amplified regions were TCR beta CDR3 sequences from RNA transcripts. First-round RT-PCR of the TCR CDR3 relied on the HTBI primer set. TCRdb analysed the multiplex PCR reads with MiXCR anew, one entry per CDR3 protein. Among 500,000 to 700,000 distinct CDR3 sequences listed, approximately 15% were seen once. The sample was blood. The TCR was taken from a woman in her late teens or twenties with Graves' hyperthyroidism. J is TRBJ2-3 and V is TRBV12-3 or TRBV12-4; no clear D. This chain's CDR3 is CASSLKHTQYF. Written as DNA, the CDR3 is TGTGCCAGCAGTTTAAAGCATACGCAGTATTTT.